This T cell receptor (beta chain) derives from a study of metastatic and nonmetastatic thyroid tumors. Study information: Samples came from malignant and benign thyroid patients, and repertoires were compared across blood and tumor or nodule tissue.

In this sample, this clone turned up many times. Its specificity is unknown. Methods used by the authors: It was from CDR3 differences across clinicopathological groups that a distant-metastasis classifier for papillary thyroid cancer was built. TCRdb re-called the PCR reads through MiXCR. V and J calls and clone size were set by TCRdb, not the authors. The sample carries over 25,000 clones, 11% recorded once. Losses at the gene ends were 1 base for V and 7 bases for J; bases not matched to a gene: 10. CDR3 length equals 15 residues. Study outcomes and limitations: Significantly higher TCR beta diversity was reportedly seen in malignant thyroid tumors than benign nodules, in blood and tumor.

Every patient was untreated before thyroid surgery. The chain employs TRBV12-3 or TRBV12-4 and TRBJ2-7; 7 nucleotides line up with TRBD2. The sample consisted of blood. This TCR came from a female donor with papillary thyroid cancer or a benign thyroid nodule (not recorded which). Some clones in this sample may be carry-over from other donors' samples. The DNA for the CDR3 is TGTGCCAGCAGTTTAGAAGGGGAGGGGTCACGGGAGCAGTACTTC. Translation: CASSLEGEGSREQYF.